This T cell receptor (beta chain) came from a study of blood T cell repertoires in COVID-19. Germline CDR1 and CDR2: SNHLY and FYNNEI. This CDR3 region has 13 residues. Trimming removed 4 bases at V and 7 bases at J, with 14 bases between. Clones were read by immunoSEQ multiplex PCR, and TCRdb kept only the in-frame ones, dropping some. The table shows about 140,000 clones, with about 85% occurring only once. Material: peripheral blood. This clonotype was sampled from a human donor with acute or convalescent COVID-19. The donor label of this sample is uncertain. V gene TRBV2 combines with J gene TRBJ2-7; D perhaps matches TRBD2 (5 bases). The CDR3 nucleotides are TGTGCCAGCAGTGTGGACTCGGTTGGGGAGCAGTACTTC. Residues: CASSVDSVGEQYF.